This T cell receptor (beta chain) was identified during a study of CD8 T cells in Susac syndrome. Study background: When blood was drawn, the patients with Susac syndrome were therapy-naive, on corticosteroids, or on intravenous immunoglobulin alone.

The CDR3 totals 17 residues. J lost 5 bases, V lost 2 bases, and 10 bases had no gene match. In germline, CDR1 is MGHRA, CDR2 YSYEKL. About 0.45 to 1 ug RNA was reverse transcribed with random hexamers. Using its own MiXCR run on the immunoSEQ multiplex PCR reads, TCRdb lists one record per CDR3 protein. Of fewer than 200,000 distinct CDR3 sequences in the sample, about 91% were seen once. The TCR was taken from a human donor with Susac syndrome. The rearrangement uses TRBV4-1 and TRBJ2-7; TRBD2 matches 12 bases. The sample comprised CD4+ T cells from PBMCs. The chain's CDR3 is CASSQQTSGGHPDEQYF. CDR3 DNA sequence: TGCGCCAGCAGCCAACAGACTAGCGGGGGCCATCCAGACGAGCAGTACTTC.